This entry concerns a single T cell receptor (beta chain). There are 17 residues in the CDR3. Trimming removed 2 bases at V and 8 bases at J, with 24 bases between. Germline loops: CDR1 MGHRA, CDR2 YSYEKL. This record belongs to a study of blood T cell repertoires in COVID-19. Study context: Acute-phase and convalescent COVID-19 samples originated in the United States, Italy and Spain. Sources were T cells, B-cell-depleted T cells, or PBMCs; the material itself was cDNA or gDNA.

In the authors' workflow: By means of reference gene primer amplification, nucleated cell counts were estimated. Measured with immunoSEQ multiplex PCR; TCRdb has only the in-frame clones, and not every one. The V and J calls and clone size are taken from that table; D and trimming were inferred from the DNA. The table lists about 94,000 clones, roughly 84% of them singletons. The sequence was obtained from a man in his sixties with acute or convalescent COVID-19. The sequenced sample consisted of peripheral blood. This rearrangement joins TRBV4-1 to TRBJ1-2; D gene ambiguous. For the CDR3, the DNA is TGCGCCAGCAGCCAACTGGAGCTATTCGGGTCAGAAGGAGGCTACACCTTC. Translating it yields CASSQLELFGSEGGYTF.